Listed below are T cell receptor beta chains from one sample, sequenced in a study of coeliac disease. Using immunoSEQ multiplex PCR, the repertoire was profiled, and TCRdb retains in-frame clones only, with some absent. In the table there are approximately 2,200 clones, around 79% of which are singletons. What was sequenced was lymphocytes from the gut lamina propria. The source is a human donor without celiac disease. Each CDR3 is given with its conserved first and last residue. The order of the fields is J gene, V gene, clone size, D gene, CDR3 DNA, CDR3 protein. A D gene is named only where the DNA matches it firmly. Expanded clones get a size class; other rows say once, few or many, or leave the size out.

j_call: TRBJ1-1; v_call: TRBV5-1; clone_size: few; d_call: TRBD1; cdr3_nt: TGCGCCAGCAGCTTCGGGACAGGAGAGAACACTGAAGCTTTCTTT; cdr3_aa: CASSFGTGENTEAFF
j_call: TRBJ2-3; v_call: TRBV30; clone_size: .; d_call: .; cdr3_nt: TGTGCCTGGAGTGTAGCCCTAGCGAGCGGGGATACGCAGTATTTT; cdr3_aa: CAWSVALASGDTQYF
j_call: TRBJ2-2; v_call: TRBV30; clone_size: .; d_call: .; cdr3_nt: TGTGCCTGGAGTCCCGGGACTTCTACCGGGGAGCTGTTTTTT; cdr3_aa: CAWSPGTSTGELFF
j_call: TRBJ1-5; v_call: TRBV15; clone_size: .; d_call: TRBD1; cdr3_nt: TGTGCCACCAGCAGGGGGGACAGAGAGAATCAGCCCCAGCATTTT; cdr3_aa: CATSRGDRENQPQHF
j_call: TRBJ2-7; v_call: TRBV5-1; clone_size: .; d_call: .; cdr3_nt: TGCGCCAGCAGCCATGACCGGGACAACCCTCGTAAGTACTTC; cdr3_aa: CASSHDRDNPRKYF
j_call: TRBJ1-5; v_call: TRBV27; clone_size: .; d_call: TRBD1; cdr3_nt: TGTGCCAGCAGCTCCTGGGACAGCACGTATAGCAATCAGCCCCAGCATTTT; cdr3_aa: CASSSWDSTYSNQPQHF
j_call: TRBJ2-3; v_call: TRBV4-1; clone_size: .; d_call: TRBD2; cdr3_nt: TGCGCCAGCGCCGGATCTAGCGGCACGCAGTATTTT; cdr3_aa: CASAGSSGTQYF
j_call: TRBJ2-7; v_call: TRBV27; clone_size: .; d_call: .; cdr3_nt: TGTGCCAGCAGTTCCCGGTGGAGTTCCTACGAGCAGTACTTC; cdr3_aa: CASSSRWSSYEQYF
j_call: TRBJ1-6; v_call: TRBV12-5; clone_size: .; d_call: TRBD1; cdr3_nt: TGTGCTAGTGGTTTGGTACAGGGGGACTCCTATAATTCACCCCTCCACTTT; cdr3_aa: CASGLVQGDSYNSPLHF
j_call: TRBJ2-1; v_call: TRBV7-8; clone_size: few; d_call: TRBD2; cdr3_nt: TGTGCCAGCAGCCCGACTAGCGGGGGAAATGAGCAGTTCTTC; cdr3_aa: CASSPTSGGNEQFF
j_call: TRBJ2-4; v_call: TRBV7-2; clone_size: .; d_call: TRBD2; cdr3_nt: TGTGCCAGCAGCTTAGGAGGGCTAGCGGCCATTCAGTACTTC; cdr3_aa: CASSLGGLAAIQYF
j_call: TRBJ1-6; v_call: TRBV2; clone_size: .; d_call: .; cdr3_nt: TGTGCCAGCAGTAAGACACGCTCCTATAATTCACCCCTCCACTTT; cdr3_aa: CASSKTRSYNSPLHF
j_call: TRBJ2-5; v_call: TRBV7-6; clone_size: .; d_call: .; cdr3_nt: TGTGCCAGCAGCTCCGGGGAAATCCAAGAGACCCAGTACTTC; cdr3_aa: CASSSGEIQETQYF
j_call: TRBJ1-6; v_call: TRBV4-3; clone_size: .; d_call: TRBD1; cdr3_nt: TGCGCCAGCAGCCAACGACAGGGGTATTCACCCCTCCACTTT; cdr3_aa: CASSQRQGYSPLHF
j_call: TRBJ2-1; v_call: TRBV11-2; clone_size: .; d_call: TRBD2; cdr3_nt: TGTGCCAGCAGCTCCCGACTAGCGGGAGCAATTAGGTCCTACAATGAGCAGTTCTTC; cdr3_aa: CASSSRLAGAIRSYNEQFF
j_call: TRBJ1-3; v_call: TRBV28; clone_size: .; d_call: .; cdr3_nt: TGTGCCAGCTTTGGGACACCTGGAAACACCATATATTTT; cdr3_aa: CASFGTPGNTIYF
j_call: TRBJ2-5; v_call: TRBV27; clone_size: .; d_call: .; cdr3_nt: TGTGCCAGCAGCATTATCGGAGAGACCCAGTACTTC; cdr3_aa: CASSIIGETQYF
j_call: TRBJ1-2; v_call: TRBV25-1; clone_size: .; d_call: TRBD1; cdr3_nt: TGTGCCAGCAGTGAACCGGGACAGGGTCGTGGCTACACCTTC; cdr3_aa: CASSEPGQGRGYTF
j_call: TRBJ1-3; v_call: TRBV11-2; clone_size: .; d_call: .; cdr3_nt: TGTGCCAGCAGCTCAACCCCGCTCCGCGATCATGGAAACACCATATATTTT; cdr3_aa: CASSSTPLRDHGNTIYF
j_call: TRBJ1-4; v_call: TRBV27; clone_size: few; d_call: TRBD1; cdr3_nt: TGTGCCAGCAGTCCCGCGGACAGGGGGAGTGAAAAACTGTTTTTT; cdr3_aa: CASSPADRGSEKLFF
j_call: TRBJ1-6; v_call: TRBV2; clone_size: .; d_call: .; cdr3_nt: TGTGCCAGCAGTGAGGAACAGCCAAATAATTCACCCCTCCACTTT; cdr3_aa: CASSEEQPNNSPLHF
j_call: TRBJ1-6; v_call: TRBV7-2; clone_size: .; d_call: .; cdr3_nt: TGTGCCAGCAGCTTACAGGGTTTTTATAATTCACCCCTCCACTTT; cdr3_aa: CASSLQGFYNSPLHF
j_call: TRBJ1-2; v_call: TRBV30; clone_size: .; d_call: .; cdr3_nt: TGTGCCTGCGGGTCATACTATGGCTACACCTTC; cdr3_aa: CACGSYYGYTF
j_call: TRBJ2-7; v_call: TRBV29-1; clone_size: .; d_call: .; cdr3_nt: TGCAGCGTTGAAGGCCCTACCCTCAACGAGCAGTACTTC; cdr3_aa: CSVEGPTLNEQYF
j_call: TRBJ1-2; v_call: TRBV21-1; clone_size: once; d_call: .; cdr3_nt: TGTGCCAGCAGTAATGTGGGGGGGGGCTACACCTTC; cdr3_aa: CASSNVGGGYTF
j_call: TRBJ2-5; v_call: TRBV7-8; clone_size: .; d_call: TRBD2; cdr3_nt: TGTGCCAGCAGCTTAGGGGCTAGCGGGGGGTCCTGGACCCAGTACTTC; cdr3_aa: CASSLGASGGSWTQYF
j_call: TRBJ2-2; v_call: TRBV11-2; clone_size: few; d_call: .; cdr3_nt: TGTGCCAGCAGCTTATTGTTGGCGGGGAACACCGGGGAGCTGTTTTTT; cdr3_aa: CASSLLLAGNTGELFF
j_call: TRBJ2-3; v_call: TRBV11-2; clone_size: .; d_call: TRBD2; cdr3_nt: TGTGCCAGCAGCTTAGTTAGTTCAGCGGGACCCACAGATACGCAGTATTTT; cdr3_aa: CASSLVSSAGPTDTQYF
j_call: TRBJ2-5; v_call: TRBV10-1; clone_size: .; d_call: .; cdr3_nt: TGCGCCAGCAGAGGCGGTCAGGGGCTTGGGGAGACCCAGTACTTC; cdr3_aa: CASRGGQGLGETQYF
j_call: TRBJ2-7; v_call: TRBV6-1; clone_size: once; d_call: .; cdr3_nt: TGTGCCAGCAGTGAGCGGCAGGGGATAATCGACGAGCAGTACTTC; cdr3_aa: CASSERQGIIDEQYF
j_call: TRBJ2-2; v_call: TRBV7-6; clone_size: .; d_call: TRBD2; cdr3_nt: TGTGCCAGCAGCTTAGTACTAGCGGGGGGGACAAGCACCGGGGAGCTGTTTTTT; cdr3_aa: CASSLVLAGGTSTGELFF
j_call: TRBJ1-5; v_call: TRBV6-6; clone_size: .; d_call: TRBD1; cdr3_nt: TGTGCCAGCGGACCGACAGGGCCGGTAAGCAATCAGCCCCAGCATTTT; cdr3_aa: CASGPTGPVSNQPQHF
j_call: TRBJ1-2; v_call: TRBV5-4; clone_size: .; d_call: TRBD1; cdr3_nt: TGTGCCAGCAGCTTGGACCGACAGGGGGCGGGCGGCTACACCTTC; cdr3_aa: CASSLDRQGAGGYTF
j_call: TRBJ2-4; v_call: TRBV7-6; clone_size: .; d_call: TRBD2; cdr3_nt: TGTGCCAGCAGCTTAGGTCTAGCGGGAAAACTAGCCAAAAACATTCAGTACTTC; cdr3_aa: CASSLGLAGKLAKNIQYF